This T cell receptor beta chain was found in a study of T cells in Graves' hyperthyroidism and ophthalmopathy. RNA transcripts gave rise to amplified TCR beta CDR3 regions. The TCR CDR3 first-round RT-PCR relied on the HTBI primer set. TCRdb called the multiplex PCR reads again in MiXCR, with one record for every CDR3 protein. The profile shows roughly 600,000 distinct CDR3 sequences, 14% of them singletons. This clonotype was recorded once. Its antigen is undetermined. Study-wide results and limits: Most thyroid clonotypes that were expanded above 0.001 also turned up in blood.

The TCR was taken from a woman between 45 and 60 years old with Graves' ophthalmopathy. The sequenced material came from blood.

CDR3 sequence (DNA): TGTGCCAGCTGTCCGAGGGGACTGTCGAGCTCTGAAGCTTTCTTT. Its protein is CASCPRGLSSSEAFF. The genes are TRBV6-1 and TRBJ1-1; tentative D call: TRBD1 (5 bases). The germline CDR1 and CDR2 sequences are MNHNS and SASEGT. The V and J ends lost 8 bases and 6 bases respectively, with 22 bases between them. This CDR3 has 15 amino acids.